Shown below are 18 T cell receptor beta chains from a single sample sequenced in a study of blood T cell repertoires in COVID-19. TCRdb keeps only in-frame clones here, not all; method: immunoSEQ multiplex PCR. The repertoire holds roughly 500,000 clones, with 70% to 90% as singletons. Source material: peripheral blood. Receptors were obtained from a human donor in a cohort sampled during active COVID-19.

The chain carries TRBV10-3 and TRBJ1-6, with TRBD1 matching over 7 bases. Losses at the gene ends were 6 bases for V and 7 bases for J; bases not matched to a gene: 6. The germline V gene has CDR1 ENHRY and CDR2 SYGVKD. CDR3 length equals 14 residues. CDR3: CAIRETGENSPLHF. In DNA form, the CDR3 reads TGTGCCATCAGGGAAACAGGGGAGAATTCACCCCTCCACTTT.

The chain joins TRBV27 to TRBJ2-1; D ambiguous. Germline loops: CDR1 MNHEY, CDR2 SMNVEV (reference sequence). This CDR3 contains 11 residues. Trimming pared 6 bases from V and 8 bases from J, leaving 8 bases between. The CDR3: CASRSHYEQFF. The CDR3 DNA reads TGTGCCAGCAGGTCGCACTATGAGCAGTTCTTC.

The genes are TRBV2 and TRBJ2-2; D possibly corresponds to TRBD1 (7 bases). The V end was cut by 4 bases, the J end by 3 bases, with 12 bases between. Per germline, CDR1 SNHLY and CDR2 FYNNEI. This CDR3 region has 15 residues. CDR3 sequence (DNA): TGTGCCAGCAGTGGACAGGGCGGGGACACCGGGGAGCTGTTTTTT. Residues: CASSGQGGDTGELFF.

The chain joins TRBV6-2 or TRBV6-3 to TRBJ1-5; 10 bases map to TRBD1. CDR1 and CDR2 from the germline V gene are MNHEY and SVGEGT. The CDR3 contains 15 residues. V gave up 6 bases and J gave up 4 bases; unmatched junction bases: 6. CDR3 nucleotide sequence: TGTGCCAGCAGCACTAGGACAGGGGGAAATCAGCCCCAGCATTTT. Its protein product is CASSTRTGGNQPQHF.

The chain links TRBV7-2 to TRBJ1-3, with 10 bases that match TRBD1. The germline V gene has CDR1 SGHTA and CDR2 FQGNSA. The length of the CDR3 is 15 residues. With 5 bases clipped from V and 4 bases from J, the junction kept 5 bases outside the gene matches. The CDR3 DNA sequence: TGTGCCAGCAGCCCCGGACAGGGGGGGGGAAACACCATATATTTT. It is translated as CASSPGQGGGNTIYF.

A few counts support this clone. CDR3 amino acids: CASSIDGGPNSPLHF. CDR3 DNA: TGTGCCAGTAGTATAGATGGGGGCCCGAATTCACCCCTCCACTTT. The V call is TRBV19, the J call TRBJ1-6; D is possibly TRBD1 (6 bases). Germline V gene data show CDR1 as LNHDA and CDR2 as SQIVND (reference sequence). This CDR3 region has 15 residues. V was trimmed by 0 bases and J by 7 bases, leaving 10 bases between them.

This clone was seen a handful of times. V and J are TRBV7-6 and TRBJ1-1; no definite D call. V lost 5 bases to trimming and J lost 5 bases, with 18 bases between them. Germline V gene data show CDR1 as SGHVS and CDR2 as FNYEAQ. The CDR3 runs 15 residues. The CDR3 coding sequence is TGTGCCAGCAGCCAGGCGGAGGAGGGTGGGACTGAAGCTTTCTTT. As protein: CASSQAEEGGTEAFF.

This clone appeared a single time. The chain carries TRBV7-2 and TRBJ2-1; TRBD2 aligns across 9 bases. With V trimmed by 5 bases and J by 16 bases, 9 bases remained unmatched. The CDR3 is 12 residues long. Germline V lookup: CDR1 SGHTA, CDR2 FQGNSA. CDR3 nucleotide sequence: TGTGCCAGCAGCCTATCTAGCGGGACGCTCTTCTTC. Translated, it gives CASSLSSGTLFF.

V gene TRBV23-1 combines with J gene TRBJ2-1; 10 bases align to TRBD1. TRBV23-1 belongs to the ORF category, with a function that is uncertain. There are 16 residues in the CDR3. V lost 3 bases and J lost 7; bases outside the gene matches: 9. The CDR3 is CASSHLPGQGINEQFF. DNA of the CDR3: TGCGCCAGCAGTCATCTCCCGGGACAGGGGATTAATGAGCAGTTCTTC.

The rearrangement links TRBV5-4 to TRBJ2-5, with a weak D call TRBD1 (5 bases). The V end lost 4 bases, the J end lost 4 bases, and 17 bases lay between the germline ends. Germline CDR1 is SGHNT and CDR2 is YYREEE (reference sequence). This CDR3 has 15 residues. The CDR3 DNA reads TGTGCCAGCAGCCCCCCAGGGCGCAAAGGAGAGACCCAGTACTTC. Its translation is CASSPPGRKGETQYF.

The chain has TRBV3-1 (or the pseudogene TRBV3-2) and TRBJ2-6; 9 nucleotides match TRBD1. The CDR3 has 17 amino acids. The ends lost 4 bases at V and 1 base at J; junction bases unmatched: 5. CDR1 LGHDT and CDR2 YNNKEL come from the germline V gene (reference sequence). This CDR3 is CASSPTGGGSGANVLTF. Written as DNA, the CDR3 is TGTGCCAGCAGCCCCACAGGGGGCGGTTCTGGGGCCAACGTCCTGACTTTC.

This clone was seen only once. V gene TRBV19 combines with J gene TRBJ1-4, with TRBD1 identical over 8 bases. CDR3 size: 17 residues. Losses at the gene ends were 3 bases for V and 2 bases for J; bases not matched to a gene: 8. Per germline, CDR1 LNHDA and CDR2 SQIVND (reference sequence). CDR3: CASSMPGGASTNEKLFF. The CDR3 DNA sequence: TGTGCCAGTAGTATGCCAGGGGGCGCGTCCACTAATGAAAAACTGTTTTTT.

The chain employs TRBV6-5 and TRBJ2-7; no clear D. Germline assignment: CDR1 MNHEY and CDR2 SVGAGI. The CDR3 covers 15 residues. The V end lost 4 bases, the J end lost 1 base, and 14 bases lay between the germline ends. For the CDR3, the DNA is TGTGCCAGCAGTTTGGAGTTGATCAAGTCCTACGAGCAGTACTTC. Translated, it gives CASSLELIKSYEQYF.

V and J are TRBV3-1 (or the pseudogene TRBV3-2) and TRBJ2-7; 7 bases map to TRBD2. The CDR3 sequence is 15 residues long. Germline loops: CDR1 LGHDT, CDR2 YNNKEL (reference sequence). Trimming removed 4 bases from V and 5 bases from J; junction bases left unmatched: 11. CDR3 region: CASSLEGGPRNEQYF. The CDR3 region has the DNA TGTGCCAGCAGCCTTGAGGGAGGGCCTAGGAACGAGCAGTACTTC.

The rearrangement uses TRBV5-1 and TRBJ2-3, with no clear D. Deletions cut 2 bases from V and 2 bases from J, with 12 bases between. The germline gives CDR1 SGHRS, CDR2 YFSETQ. The CDR3 has 15 amino acids. This CDR3 is CASSLTTPVTDTQYF. The CDR3 coding sequence is TGCGCCAGCAGCTTAACTACCCCCGTCACAGATACGCAGTATTTT.

The table lists this clone with a count of one. This chain connects TRBV19 to TRBJ2-1, with D unclear. V lost 6 bases and J lost 6, with 15 bases in between. Germline lookup yields CDR1 LNHDA and CDR2 SQIVND (reference sequence). There are 14 residues in the CDR3. The CDR3 bases are TGTGCCAGTAGCCCAATTCTAGTATCCAATGAGCAGTTCTTC. This codes for CASSPILVSNEQFF.

The chain carries TRBV27 and TRBJ2-5, with 9 bases lining up with TRBD1. Trimming at V came to 4 bases and at J to 5 bases, leaving 14 bases not matched to a gene. CDR1 is MNHEY, CDR2 SMNVEV, per germline (reference sequence). The CDR3 runs to 17 residues. The CDR3 nucleotides read TGTGCCAGCAGTTCATTGGAGGGGACAGGGCTTGGGGAGACCCAGTACTTC. This gives the protein CASSSLEGTGLGETQYF.

V usage is TRBV7-8 and J usage is TRBJ2-3, with 9 bases that match TRBD2. Germline assignment: CDR1 SGHVS and CDR2 FQNEAQ. This CDR3 is built from 16 residues. Germline trimming cut 6 bases from V and 6 bases from J; bases unmatched to any gene: 13. The CDR3 DNA sequence: TGTGCCAGCAGTCTAGAGGCGGCGGGGGGGCAGGATACGCAGTATTTT. Protein product: CASSLEAAGGQDTQYF.